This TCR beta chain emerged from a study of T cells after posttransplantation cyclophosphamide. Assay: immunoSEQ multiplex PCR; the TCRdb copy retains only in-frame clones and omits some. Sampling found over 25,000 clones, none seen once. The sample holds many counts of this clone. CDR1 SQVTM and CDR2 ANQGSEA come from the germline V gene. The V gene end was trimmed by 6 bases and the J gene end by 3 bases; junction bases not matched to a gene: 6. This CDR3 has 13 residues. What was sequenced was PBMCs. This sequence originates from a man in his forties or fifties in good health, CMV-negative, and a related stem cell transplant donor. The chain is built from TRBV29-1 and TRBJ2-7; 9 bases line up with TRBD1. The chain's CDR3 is CSVETGGFYEQYF. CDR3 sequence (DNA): TGCAGCGTCGAGACAGGGGGTTTCTACGAGCAGTACTTC.